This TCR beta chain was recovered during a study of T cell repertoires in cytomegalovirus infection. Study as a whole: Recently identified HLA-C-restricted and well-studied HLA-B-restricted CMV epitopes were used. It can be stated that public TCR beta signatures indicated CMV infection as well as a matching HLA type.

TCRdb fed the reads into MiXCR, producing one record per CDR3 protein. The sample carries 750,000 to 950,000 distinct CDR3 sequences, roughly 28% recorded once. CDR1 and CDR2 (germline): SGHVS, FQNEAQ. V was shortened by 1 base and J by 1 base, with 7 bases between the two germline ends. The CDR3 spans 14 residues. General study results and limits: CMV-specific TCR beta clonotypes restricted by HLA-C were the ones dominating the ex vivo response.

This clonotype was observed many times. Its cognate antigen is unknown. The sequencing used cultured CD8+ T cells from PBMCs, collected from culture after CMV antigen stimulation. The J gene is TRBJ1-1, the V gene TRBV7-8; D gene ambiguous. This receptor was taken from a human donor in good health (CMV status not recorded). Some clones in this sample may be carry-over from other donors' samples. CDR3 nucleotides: TGTGCCAGCAGCTTAGGGAGTGGGAACACTGAAGCTTTCTTT. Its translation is CASSLGSGNTEAFF.